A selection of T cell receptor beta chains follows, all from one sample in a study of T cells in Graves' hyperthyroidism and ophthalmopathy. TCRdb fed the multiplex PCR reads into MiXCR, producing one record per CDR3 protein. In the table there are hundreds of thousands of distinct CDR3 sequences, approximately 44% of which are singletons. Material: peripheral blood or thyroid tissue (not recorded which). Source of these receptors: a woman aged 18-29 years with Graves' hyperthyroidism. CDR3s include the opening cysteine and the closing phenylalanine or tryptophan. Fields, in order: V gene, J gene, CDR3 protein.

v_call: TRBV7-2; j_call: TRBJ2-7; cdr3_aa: CASSQTSGRNEQYF
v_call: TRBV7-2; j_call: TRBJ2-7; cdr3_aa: CASSLGVAGGLEQYF
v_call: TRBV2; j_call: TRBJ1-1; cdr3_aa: CASSGRVAEAFF
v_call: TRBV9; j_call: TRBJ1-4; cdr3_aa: CASSGQGPEKLFF
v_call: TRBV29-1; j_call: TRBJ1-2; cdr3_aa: CSVDSVYGYTF
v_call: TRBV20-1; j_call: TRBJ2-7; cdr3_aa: CSARVGGGGSYEQYF
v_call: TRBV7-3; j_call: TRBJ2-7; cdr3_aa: CASSTSTVSYEQYF
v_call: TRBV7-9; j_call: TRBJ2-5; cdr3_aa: CASTADSDQETQYF
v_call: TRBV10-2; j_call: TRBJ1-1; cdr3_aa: CASSEDREDTEAFF
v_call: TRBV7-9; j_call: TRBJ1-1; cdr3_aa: CASSLARAGTEAFF
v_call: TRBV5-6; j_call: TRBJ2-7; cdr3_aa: CASSITTGTGFYEQYF
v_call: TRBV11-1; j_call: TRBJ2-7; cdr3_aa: CAGSLALALGSYEQYF
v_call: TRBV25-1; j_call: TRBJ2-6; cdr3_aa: CASSYSPARNSGANVLTF
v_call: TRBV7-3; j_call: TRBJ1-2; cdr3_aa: CASSKDRGGGYTF
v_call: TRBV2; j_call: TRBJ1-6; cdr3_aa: CASSFRQGQGRSPLHF
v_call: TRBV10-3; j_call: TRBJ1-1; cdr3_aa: CASSEFSSNTEAFF
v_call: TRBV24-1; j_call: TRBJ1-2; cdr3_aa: CASSLDMAGYGYTF
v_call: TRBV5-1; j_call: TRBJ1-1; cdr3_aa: CASSLDGSYTEAFF
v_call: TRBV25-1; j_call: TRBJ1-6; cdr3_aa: CASSECGQGGSPLHF
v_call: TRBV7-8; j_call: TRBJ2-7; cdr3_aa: CASSPRDLTYEQYF
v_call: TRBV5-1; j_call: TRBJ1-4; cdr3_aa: CASSWEGHPNEKLFF
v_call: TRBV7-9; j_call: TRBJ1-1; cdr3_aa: CASSLQRNTEAFF
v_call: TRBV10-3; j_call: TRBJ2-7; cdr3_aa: CAISEGTSFYEQYF
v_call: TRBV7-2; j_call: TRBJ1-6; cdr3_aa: CASSLEYSYNSPLHF
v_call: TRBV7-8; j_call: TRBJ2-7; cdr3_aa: CASLRQRAYEQYF
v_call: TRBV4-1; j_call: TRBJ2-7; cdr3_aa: CASSHAPAAYEQYF
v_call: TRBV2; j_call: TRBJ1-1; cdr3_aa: CATTGGGYTEAFF
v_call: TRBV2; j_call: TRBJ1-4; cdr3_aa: CASTSGDRAPSLFF
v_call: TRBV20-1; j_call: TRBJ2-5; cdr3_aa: CSATSVASGSKETQYF
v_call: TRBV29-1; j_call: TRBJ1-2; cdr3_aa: CSVGAGPYGYTF
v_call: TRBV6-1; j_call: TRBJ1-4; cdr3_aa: CASSQWGPSSDEKLFF
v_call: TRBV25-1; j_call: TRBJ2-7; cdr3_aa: CASSLGAGLNSYEQYF
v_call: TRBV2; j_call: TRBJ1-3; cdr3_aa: CASSEKGGTGNTIYF
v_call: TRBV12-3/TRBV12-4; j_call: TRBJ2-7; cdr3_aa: CASSYSPGLAGDEQYF
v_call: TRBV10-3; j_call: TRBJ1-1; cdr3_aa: CAASLGRGRLNTEAFF
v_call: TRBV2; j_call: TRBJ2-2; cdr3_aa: CASSLTRDRGTNTGELFF
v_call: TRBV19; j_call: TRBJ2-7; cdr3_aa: CASSTASGGQGALYEQYF
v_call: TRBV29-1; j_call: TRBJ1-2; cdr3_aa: CSIGFVEDSRNLCGYTF
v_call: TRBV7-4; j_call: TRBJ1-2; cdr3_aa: CASIDRGWYTF
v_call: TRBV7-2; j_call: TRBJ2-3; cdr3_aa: CASTRNQDTQYF
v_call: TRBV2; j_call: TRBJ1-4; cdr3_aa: CATSGTNEKLFF
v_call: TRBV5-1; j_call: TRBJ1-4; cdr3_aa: CASRTGTVAEKLFF
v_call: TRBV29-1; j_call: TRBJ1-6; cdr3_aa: CSVYPEWSPLHF
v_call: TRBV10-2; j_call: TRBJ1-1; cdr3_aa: CASRDTNSGTGNTEAFF
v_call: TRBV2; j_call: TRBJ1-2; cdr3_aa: CASSERGRGYTF
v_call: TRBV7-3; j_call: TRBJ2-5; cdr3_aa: CASSKGLVAPETQYF
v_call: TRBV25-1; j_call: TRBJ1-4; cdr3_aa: CASSEYRPGGHNEKLFF
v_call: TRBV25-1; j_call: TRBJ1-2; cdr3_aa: CASSSPGQGYGYTF
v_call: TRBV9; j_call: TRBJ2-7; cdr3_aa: CASSALLAGVHEQYF
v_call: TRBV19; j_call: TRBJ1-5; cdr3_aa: CASRPGDVGNQPQHF
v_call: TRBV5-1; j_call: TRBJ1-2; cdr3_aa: CASSPDRPSYGYTF
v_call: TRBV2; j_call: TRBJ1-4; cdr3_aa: CASSVPSMGKKLFF
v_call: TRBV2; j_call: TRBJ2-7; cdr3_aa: CASSGLAGGPYEQYF
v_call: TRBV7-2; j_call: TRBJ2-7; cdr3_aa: CASNLPRAATYEQYF
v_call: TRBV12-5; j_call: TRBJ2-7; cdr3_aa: CASGIPGLLYEQYF
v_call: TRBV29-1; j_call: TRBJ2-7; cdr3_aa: CSVVGAGRGSYEQYF
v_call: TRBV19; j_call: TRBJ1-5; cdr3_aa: CASSIEGRGNQPQHF
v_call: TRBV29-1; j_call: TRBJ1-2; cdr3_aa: CSVLTRGPQEGYTF